The following is a T cell receptor beta chain sequence with its context. Its antigen is still unknown. Germline lookup yields CDR1 SEHNR and CDR2 FQNEAQ (reference sequence). V was shortened by 5 bases and J by 0 bases, with 14 bases between the two germline ends. CDR3 length: 17 residues. An amount of RNA that ranged from roughly 0.45 to 1 ug was reverse transcribed with random hexamers. The CDR3 of TCR beta was amplified by immunoSEQ multiplex PCR across 54 Vbeta and 13 Jbeta. TCRdb analysed the immunoSEQ multiplex PCR reads with MiXCR anew, one entry per CDR3 protein. The sample yields under 150,000 distinct CDR3 sequences, roughly 94% seen once. This sample is drawn from a study of CD8 T cells in Susac syndrome. Findings of the study overall: It was acknowledged in the study that its TCR sequencing and HLA analysis involved a relatively small number of individuals.

From blood CD8+ and CD4+ T cells, TCR beta sequences were generated. This TCR was recovered from a human donor with multiple sclerosis. The sequencing input was CD4+ T cells from PBMCs. The chain joins TRBV7-9 to TRBJ2-6, with unresolved D. The CDR3 sequence: CASSAQQRRSGANVLTF. The CDR3 nucleotides read TGTGCCAGCAGCGCCCAACAGAGACGCTCTGGGGCCAACGTCCTGACTTTC.